This T cell receptor (beta chain) was captured by sequencing in a study of post-analysis software for immune sequencing data. Overall study results and limits: A handful of TRBV segments were significantly more frequent in patients than in controls. TRBV5-6, TRBV5-1 and TRBV20-1 were among these segments.

Germline V gene data show CDR1 as SGHRS and CDR2 as YFSETQ. This CDR3 has 18 amino acids. Unique molecular identifiers were present in the TCR beta cDNA libraries. TCRdb processed the PCR reads anew with MiXCR; each CDR3 protein has one entry. This table has around 250,000 distinct CDR3 sequences, roughly a third appearing once. A note on this clonotype: The antigen is not known. A read error is possible here, since a much larger clone lies one base away.

This rearrangement joins TRBV5-1 to TRBJ2-3; TRBD2 matches 9 bases. The sequencing input was blood. This receptor was obtained from a girl under 18 with multiple sclerosis. The CDR3 nucleotides are TGCGCCAGCGGCTTGGAAGGCTTGACTAGCGGACACACAGATACGCAGTATTTT. Encoded protein: CASGLEGLTSGHTDTQYF.